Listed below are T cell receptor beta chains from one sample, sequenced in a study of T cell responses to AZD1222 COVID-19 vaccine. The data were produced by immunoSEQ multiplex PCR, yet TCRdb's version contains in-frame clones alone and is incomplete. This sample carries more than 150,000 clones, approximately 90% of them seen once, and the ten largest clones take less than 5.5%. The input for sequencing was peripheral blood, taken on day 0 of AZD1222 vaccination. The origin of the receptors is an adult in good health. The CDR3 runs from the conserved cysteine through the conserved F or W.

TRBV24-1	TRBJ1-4	CATSAPGDNEKLFF
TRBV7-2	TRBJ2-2	CASSHGSRGTGELFF
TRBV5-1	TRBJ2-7	CASSLDGQGLSSYEQYF
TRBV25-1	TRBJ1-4	CASSERQSLANEKLFF
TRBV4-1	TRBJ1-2	CASSQGAGLFGYTF
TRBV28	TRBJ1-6	CASSLNPLPLHF
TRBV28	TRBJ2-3	CASSPTSPRASSQYF
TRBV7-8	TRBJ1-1	CATEGSTNTEAFF
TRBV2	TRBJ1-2	CASRTGIYGYTF
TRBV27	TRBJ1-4	CASSLTTGWGEKLFF
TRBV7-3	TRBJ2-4	CASHAGVRAKNIQYF
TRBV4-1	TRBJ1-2	CASSQHKDRVYGYTF
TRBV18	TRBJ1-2	CASSPSGAQGNYGYTF
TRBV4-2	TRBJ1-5	CASSQEKGQNQPQHF
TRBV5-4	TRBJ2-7	CASTQGFEQYF
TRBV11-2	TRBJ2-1	CASSFYGGINEQFF
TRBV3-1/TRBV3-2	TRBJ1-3	CASSQGGSGNTIYF
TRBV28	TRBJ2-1	CASSLGLAGVLEQFF
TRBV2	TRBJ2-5	CASSEVRETQYF
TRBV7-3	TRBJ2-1	CASSLTSSHEQFF
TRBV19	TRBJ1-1	CASSTLGGPEAFF
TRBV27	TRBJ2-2	CASSPSFGELFF
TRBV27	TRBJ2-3	CASSSRLEDTQYF
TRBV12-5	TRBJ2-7	CASGSQGSHSYEQYF
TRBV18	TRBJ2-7	CASSPLPTESYEQYF
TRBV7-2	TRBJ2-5	CASSHLETQYF
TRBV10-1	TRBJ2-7	CASSESYSEQYF
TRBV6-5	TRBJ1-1	CASSNRDRDPEAFF
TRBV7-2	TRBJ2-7	CASSFGGFNEQYF
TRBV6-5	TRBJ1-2	CASSREGRNGYTF
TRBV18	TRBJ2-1	CASSPVSGPYNEQFF
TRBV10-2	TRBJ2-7	CASSFYSGSSYEQYF
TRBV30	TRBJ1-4	CAWSPEGEKLFF
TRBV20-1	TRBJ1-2	CSARAQRGYTF
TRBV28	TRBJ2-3	CASSFFAGTPWGTDTQYF
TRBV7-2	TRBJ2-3	CASSLARGTSGLTDTQYF
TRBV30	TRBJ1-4	CAFSGGTNEKLFF
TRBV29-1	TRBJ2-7	CSVRDRASSYEQYF
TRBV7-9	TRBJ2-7	CASSGRGYEQYF
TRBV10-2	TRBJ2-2	CASSESTPTTGELFF
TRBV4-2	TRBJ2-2	CASSDRGPSNTGELFF
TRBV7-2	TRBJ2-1	CASSSRRRAAADEQFF
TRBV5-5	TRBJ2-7	CASSTGQVYEQYF
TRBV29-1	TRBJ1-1	CSVDTGGNTEAFF
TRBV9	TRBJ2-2	CASSVDGTNTGELFF